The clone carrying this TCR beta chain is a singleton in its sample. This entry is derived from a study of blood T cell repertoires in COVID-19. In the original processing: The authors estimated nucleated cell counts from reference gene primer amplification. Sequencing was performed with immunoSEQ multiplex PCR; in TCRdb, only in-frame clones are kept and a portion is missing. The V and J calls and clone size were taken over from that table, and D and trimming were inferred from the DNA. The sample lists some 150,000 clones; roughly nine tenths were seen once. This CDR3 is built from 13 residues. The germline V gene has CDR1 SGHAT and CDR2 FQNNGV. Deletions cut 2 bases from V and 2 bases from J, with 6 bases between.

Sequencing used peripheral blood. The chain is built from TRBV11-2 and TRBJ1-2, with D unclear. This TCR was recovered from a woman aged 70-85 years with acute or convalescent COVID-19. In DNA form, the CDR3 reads TGTGCCAGCAGCTTATCAGAAAACTATGGCTACACCTTC. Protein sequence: CASSLSENYGYTF.